These 7 T cell receptor beta chains share one sample of origin, sequenced in a study of T cells in Graves' hyperthyroidism and ophthalmopathy. The CDR3 regions of TCR beta were amplified from RNA transcripts. TCR CDR3 underwent first-round RT-PCR with the HTBI primer set. TCRdb re-called the multiplex PCR reads with MiXCR, one entry per CDR3 protein. The profile covers about 660,000 distinct CDR3 sequences, with over 40% appearing a single time and about 7% taken by the ten largest. The sequenced material came from peripheral blood or thyroid tissue (not recorded which). The origin of the receptors is an adult man with Graves' disease, either hyperthyroidism or ophthalmopathy (not recorded which).

This clonotype was seen a handful of times. The chain has TRBV2 and TRBJ1-2; D is possibly TRBD1 (5 bases). Trimming left V 5 bases short and J 2 bases short, with 12 bases between. Germline assignment: CDR1 SNHLY and CDR2 FYNNEI. CDR3 size: 14 residues. The CDR3 DNA reads as TGTGCCAGCAGTTACGAGGGGAAAAACTATGGCTACACCTTC. Protein: CASSYEGKNYGYTF.

This clonotype was counted many times. The chain employs TRBV7-9 and TRBJ2-5; 7 nucleotides line up with TRBD1. The CDR3 spans 15 residues. With 4 bases clipped from V and 2 bases from J, the junction kept 7 bases outside the gene matches. Looked up from germline, CDR1 is SEHNR and CDR2 is FQNEAQ (reference sequence). CDR3 in DNA: TGTGCCAGCAGCTCGGGACAGCCGATTCAAGAGACCCAGTACTTC. Its translation is CASSSGQPIQETQYF.

The rearrangement links TRBV10-3 to TRBJ2-5; the D gene could be TRBD1 or TRBD2 (5 bases each). V shed 5 bases and J shed 5 bases, with 12 bases lying between them. The CDR3 sequence is 13 residues long. The germline V gene encodes CDR1 ENHRY and CDR2 SYGVKD. In DNA, the CDR3 is TGTGCCATCAGTCCGGGGCCTCGGGAGACCCAGTACTTC. Encoded protein: CAISPGPRETQYF.

This clonotype was picked up a small number of times. The chain couples TRBV7-9 to TRBJ1-2; TRBD1 matches at 9 bases. Germline lookup yields CDR1 SEHNR and CDR2 FQNEAQ (reference sequence). CDR3 size: 16 residues. V shed 4 bases and J 3 bases; nucleotides not matched to a gene: 9. CDR3 in amino acids: CASSSPTGGADYGYTF. As DNA, the CDR3 is TGTGCCAGCAGCTCCCCCACAGGGGGCGCCGACTATGGCTACACCTTC.

The chain carries TRBV12-3 or TRBV12-4 and TRBJ2-7, with 8 bases fitting TRBD1. V shed 4 bases and J 0 bases; nucleotides not matched to a gene: 11. The CDR3 loop spans 17 amino acids. CDR3 protein: CASSYSTWTGSSYEQYF. The CDR3 coding sequence is TGTGCCAGCAGTTACTCGACGTGGACAGGGAGCTCCTACGAGCAGTACTTC.

With respect to this clonotype: At one end, the junction sequence differs from germline, possibly due to a read error. The gene calls are TRBV7-2 and TRBJ2-7; no firm D call. Germline-derived CDR1 and CDR2 are SGHTA and FQGNSA. There are 14 residues in the CDR3. This CDR3 reads CASSQVFSPYEQYF. CDR3 coding DNA: TGCGCCAGCAGCCAAGTCTTCAGTCCCTACGAGCAGTACTTC.

As regards this clonotype: A much larger clone lies a single base off, so this may be a read error. The chain joins TRBV11-2 to TRBJ1-6; 7 bases are a match to TRBD1. The CDR3 covers 15 residues. The trim removed 5 bases at V and 5 bases at J, leaving 6 bases unmatched. Germline loops: CDR1 SGHAT, CDR2 FQNNGV. The CDR3 region is CASSNRDSHNSPLHF. The CDR3 region has the DNA TGTGCCAGCAGCAACCGGGACAGCCATAATTCACCCCTCCACTTT.